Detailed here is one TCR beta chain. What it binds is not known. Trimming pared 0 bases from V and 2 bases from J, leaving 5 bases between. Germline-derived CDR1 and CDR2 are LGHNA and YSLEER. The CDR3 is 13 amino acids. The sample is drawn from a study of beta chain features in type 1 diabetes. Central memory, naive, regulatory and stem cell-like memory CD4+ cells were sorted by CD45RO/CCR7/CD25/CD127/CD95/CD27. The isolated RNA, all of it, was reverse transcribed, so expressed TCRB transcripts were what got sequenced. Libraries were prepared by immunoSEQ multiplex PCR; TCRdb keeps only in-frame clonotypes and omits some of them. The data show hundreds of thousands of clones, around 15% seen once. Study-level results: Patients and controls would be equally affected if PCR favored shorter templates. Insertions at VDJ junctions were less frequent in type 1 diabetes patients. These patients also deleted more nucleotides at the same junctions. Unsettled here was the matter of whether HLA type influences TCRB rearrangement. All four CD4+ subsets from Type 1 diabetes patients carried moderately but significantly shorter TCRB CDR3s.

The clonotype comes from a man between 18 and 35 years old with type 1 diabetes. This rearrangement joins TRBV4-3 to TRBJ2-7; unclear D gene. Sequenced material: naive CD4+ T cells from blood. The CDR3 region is CASSQDMAYEQYF. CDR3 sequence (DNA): TGCGCCAGCAGCCAAGACATGGCCTACGAGCAGTACTTC.